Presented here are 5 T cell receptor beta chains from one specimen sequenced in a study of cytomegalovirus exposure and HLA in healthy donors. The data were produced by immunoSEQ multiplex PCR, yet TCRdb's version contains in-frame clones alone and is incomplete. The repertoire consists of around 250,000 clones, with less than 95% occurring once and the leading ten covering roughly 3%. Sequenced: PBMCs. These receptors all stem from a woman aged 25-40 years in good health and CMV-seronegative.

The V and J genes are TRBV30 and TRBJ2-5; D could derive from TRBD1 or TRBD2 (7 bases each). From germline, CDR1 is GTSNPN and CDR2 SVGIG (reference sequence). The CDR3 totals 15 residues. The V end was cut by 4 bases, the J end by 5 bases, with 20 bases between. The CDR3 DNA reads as TGTGCCTGGACCCCCAGGGGGGGGTTGGGTGAGACCCAGTACTTC. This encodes CAWTPRGGLGETQYF. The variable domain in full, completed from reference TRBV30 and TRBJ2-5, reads SQTIHQWPATLVQPVGSPLSLECTVEGTSNPNLYWYRQAAGRGLQLLFYSVGIGQISSEVPQNLSASRPQDRQFILSSKKLLLSDSGFYLCAWTPRGGLGETQYFGPGTRLLVL.

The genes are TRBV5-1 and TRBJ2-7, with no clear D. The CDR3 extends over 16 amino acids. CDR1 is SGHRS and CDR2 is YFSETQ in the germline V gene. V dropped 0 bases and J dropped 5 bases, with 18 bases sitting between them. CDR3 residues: CASSLGPGRSPNEQYF. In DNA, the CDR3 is TGCGCCAGCAGCTTGGGGCCGGGTAGGTCGCCCAACGAGCAGTACTTC.

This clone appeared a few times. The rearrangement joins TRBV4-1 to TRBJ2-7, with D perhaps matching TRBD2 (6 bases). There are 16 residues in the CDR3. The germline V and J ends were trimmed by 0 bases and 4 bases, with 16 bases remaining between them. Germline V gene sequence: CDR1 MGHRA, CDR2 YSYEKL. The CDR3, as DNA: TGCGCCAGCAGCCAAGAGAGGACTACCAGCGGGTACGAGCAGTACTTC. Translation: CASSQERTTSGYEQYF.

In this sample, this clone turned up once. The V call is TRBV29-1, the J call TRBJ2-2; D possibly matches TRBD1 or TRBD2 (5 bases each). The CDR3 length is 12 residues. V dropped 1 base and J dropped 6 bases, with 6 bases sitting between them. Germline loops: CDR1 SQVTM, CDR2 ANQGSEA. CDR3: CSVEGGSGELFF. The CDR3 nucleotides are TGCAGCGTTGAAGGGGGGTCCGGGGAGCTGTTTTTT.

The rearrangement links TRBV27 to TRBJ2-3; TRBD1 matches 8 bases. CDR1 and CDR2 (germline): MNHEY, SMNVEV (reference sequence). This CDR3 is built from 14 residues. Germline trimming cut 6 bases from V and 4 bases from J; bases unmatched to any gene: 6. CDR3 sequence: CASSGQGSPDTQYF. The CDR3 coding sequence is TGTGCCAGCAGCGGACAGGGAAGCCCAGATACGCAGTATTTT.